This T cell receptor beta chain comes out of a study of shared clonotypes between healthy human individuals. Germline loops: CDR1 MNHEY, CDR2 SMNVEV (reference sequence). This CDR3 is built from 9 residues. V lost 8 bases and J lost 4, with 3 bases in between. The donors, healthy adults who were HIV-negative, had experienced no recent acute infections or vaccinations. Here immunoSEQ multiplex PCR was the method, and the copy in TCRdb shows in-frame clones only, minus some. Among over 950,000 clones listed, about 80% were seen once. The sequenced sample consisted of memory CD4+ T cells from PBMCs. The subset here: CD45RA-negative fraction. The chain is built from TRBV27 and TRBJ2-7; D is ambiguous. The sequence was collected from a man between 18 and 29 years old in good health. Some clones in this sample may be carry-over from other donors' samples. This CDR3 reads CASLYEQYF. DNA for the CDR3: TGTGCCAGCCTTTACGAGCAGTACTTC.